These T cell receptor beta chains were read from a single sample in a study of cytomegalovirus exposure and HLA in healthy donors. Here immunoSEQ multiplex PCR was the method, and the copy in TCRdb shows in-frame clones only, minus some. The sample has around 190,000 clones, 75% to 85% seen once. Specimen: PBMCs. The receptor set was obtained from a girl aged 2-10 years in good health and CMV-seropositive. Both conserved end residues are part of each CDR3. The D gene is left open where the match is weak.

d_call	j_call	v_call	cdr3_aa	cdr3_nt
TRBD2	TRBJ2-2	TRBV19	CASSRLGLAGNTGELFF	TGTGCCAGTAGTCGCCTCGGACTAGCGGGGAACACCGGGGAGCTGTTTTTT
-	TRBJ2-2	TRBV4-1	CASSQYGSGELFF	TGCGCCAGCAGCCAATACGGTTCCGGGGAGCTGTTTTTT
TRBD1	TRBJ1-2	TRBV30	CAWTPGTGVGYGYTF	TGTGCCTGGACCCCCGGGACAGGGGTAGGGTATGGCTACACCTTC
TRBD1	TRBJ2-7	TRBV15	CATSRPGQGSYEQYF	TGTGCCACCAGCCGACCGGGACAGGGGTCCTACGAGCAGTACTTC
-	TRBJ1-5	TRBV30	CAWSATRGNQPQHF	TGTGCCTGGAGTGCCACCAGGGGTAATCAGCCCCAGCATTTT
-	TRBJ2-7	TRBV30	CAWRGAGYYEQYF	TGTGCCTGGAGGGGCGCGGGGTACTACGAGCAGTACTTC
TRBD1	TRBJ1-4	TRBV25-1	CASSGIRGLNEKLFF	TGTGCCAGCAGTGGTATCAGGGGGCTTAATGAAAAACTGTTTTTT
-	TRBJ1-2	TRBV19	CASSRQGLVGYTF	TGTGCCAGTAGTCGCCAGGGGTTGGTTGGTTACACCTTC
-	TRBJ2-1	TRBV5-8	CASSVSEQFF	TGTGCCAGCAGCGTCAGTGAGCAGTTCTTC
-	TRBJ1-2	TRBV30	CAWSYLTGKERGYTF	TGTGCCTGGAGTTACCTTACCGGGAAAGAGCGTGGCTACACCTTC
-	TRBJ2-7	TRBV27	CASSLYLPASSYEQYF	TGTGCCAGCAGTTTATACCTCCCGGCTAGCTCCTACGAGCAGTACTTC
-	TRBJ2-3	TRBV19	CASSIEFRSWVGHTDTQYF	TGTGCCAGTAGTATAGAGTTCCGAAGTTGGGTGGGCCACACAGATACGCAGTATTTT
-	TRBJ1-1	TRBV10-1	CASSGTVNTEAFF	TGCGCCAGCAGTGGGACAGTGAACACTGAAGCTTTCTTT
-	TRBJ2-3	TRBV29-1	CSGPQGVGGTDTQYF	TGCAGCGGGCCCCAGGGGGTGGGGGGAACAGATACGCAGTATTTT
-	TRBJ2-1	TRBV28	CASRAPEPYNEQFF	TGTGCCAGCAGGGCCCCGGAGCCTTACAATGAGCAGTTCTTC
TRBD2	TRBJ2-1	TRBV5-1	CASSLGPGARGGLSRFF	TGCGCCAGCAGCTTGGGGCCTGGTGCGCGGGGGGGACTCAGTCGGTTCTTC